The present TCR beta chain was sequenced within a study of technical replicates of blood from a handful of donors. The CDR3 extends over 16 amino acids. Germline-derived CDR1 and CDR2 are SGHNT and YENEEA. V shed 6 bases and J 2 bases; nucleotides not matched to a gene: 7. Assay used: immunoSEQ multiplex PCR; TCRdb lists only in-frame clones, some missing. The data contain about 76,000 clones, 90% to 95% of them seen just once; the ten biggest clones take up about 0.38%. J is TRBJ2-1 and V is TRBV11-3, with 10 bases lining up with TRBD2. The specimen was T cells isolated from PBMCs. This TCR was recovered from a human donor in good health. DNA for the CDR3: TGTGCCAGCAGGGATATAGCGGGAGGCGCCTACAATGAGCAGTTCTTC. It specifies CASRDIAGGAYNEQFF.